These T cell receptor beta chains were read from a single sample in a study of shared clonotypes between healthy human individuals. This table comes from immunoSEQ multiplex PCR, and its TCRdb copy is limited to in-frame clones, with some not included. The table includes about 1.5 million clones, 95% to 99% detected once. Sample: naive CD4+ T cells sorted from blood. All receptors derive from a man aged 25-40 years in good health. CDR3s include the opening cysteine and the closing phenylalanine or tryptophan. Fields, in order: clone size, V gene, J gene, D gene, CDR3 protein, CDR3 DNA. A D gene is named only where the DNA matches it firmly. Expanded clones are given a class, and other clones once, few, many or no size at all.

abundance: -; v_gene: TRBV7-2; j_gene: TRBJ1-5; d_gene: -; CDR3aa: CASSLRGGNSNQPQHF; CDR3nt: TGTGCCAGCAGCTTACGCGGCGGAAATAGCAATCAGCCCCAGCATTTT
abundance: -; v_gene: TRBV5-4; j_gene: TRBJ2-3; d_gene: -; CDR3aa: CASSSGESSTDTQYF; CDR3nt: TGTGCCAGCAGCTCGGGTGAAAGTAGCACAGATACGCAGTATTTT
abundance: -; v_gene: TRBV27; j_gene: TRBJ2-5; d_gene: TRBD1; CDR3aa: CASGSPTGEETQYF; CDR3nt: TGTGCCAGCGGATCCCCAACAGGGGAAGAGACCCAGTACTTC
abundance: -; v_gene: TRBV7-3; j_gene: TRBJ2-2; d_gene: TRBD2; CDR3aa: CASSPQAGGPGELFF; CDR3nt: TGTGCCAGCAGCCCTCAAGCGGGAGGGCCCGGGGAGCTGTTTTTT
abundance: -; v_gene: TRBV30; j_gene: TRBJ2-5; d_gene: -; CDR3aa: CAWSVGMVQEQETQYF; CDR3nt: TGTGCCTGGAGTGTCGGAATGGTACAGGAACAAGAGACCCAGTACTTC
abundance: -; v_gene: TRBV11-2; j_gene: TRBJ2-1; d_gene: -; CDR3aa: CASSTLPSAYNEQFF; CDR3nt: TGTGCCAGCAGCACACTCCCTAGCGCCTACAATGAGCAGTTCTTC
abundance: -; v_gene: TRBV18; j_gene: TRBJ2-1; d_gene: -; CDR3aa: CASSPSSPNEQFF; CDR3nt: TGTGCCAGCTCACCAAGTTCGCCGAATGAGCAGTTCTTC
abundance: -; v_gene: TRBV6-1; j_gene: TRBJ1-1; d_gene: -; CDR3aa: CASSRRRGADTEAFF; CDR3nt: TGTGCCAGCAGCCGTAGAAGGGGCGCGGACACTGAAGCTTTCTTT
abundance: -; v_gene: TRBV19; j_gene: TRBJ2-7; d_gene: -; CDR3aa: CASTVGARSYEQYF; CDR3nt: TGTGCCAGTACCGTGGGGGCTAGATCCTACGAGCAGTACTTC
abundance: -; v_gene: TRBV19; j_gene: TRBJ2-7; d_gene: TRBD2; CDR3aa: CASSAGEGTYEQYF; CDR3nt: TGTGCCAGTAGTGCGGGAGAGGGTACCTACGAGCAGTACTTC
abundance: -; v_gene: TRBV18; j_gene: TRBJ1-2; d_gene: -; CDR3aa: CASSPLYSPTLENYGYTF; CDR3nt: TGTGCCAGCTCACCACTTTACAGCCCGACTTTGGAGAACTATGGCTACACCTTC
abundance: -; v_gene: TRBV7-9; j_gene: TRBJ1-3; d_gene: TRBD1; CDR3aa: CASSSVGQGPGNTIYF; CDR3nt: TGTGCCAGCAGCTCAGTGGGACAGGGACCTGGAAACACCATATATTTT
abundance: -; v_gene: TRBV7-9; j_gene: TRBJ1-1; d_gene: TRBD1; CDR3aa: CASSLARTGGFPYF; CDR3nt: TGTGCCAGCAGCTTAGCGAGGACAGGGGGCTTCCCCTATTTT
abundance: once; v_gene: TRBV7-7; j_gene: TRBJ2-5; d_gene: -; CDR3aa: CASSPGREETQYF; CDR3nt: TGTGCTAGCAGCCCGGGGAGAGAAGAGACCCAGTACTTC
abundance: -; v_gene: TRBV4-3; j_gene: TRBJ2-7; d_gene: TRBD2; CDR3aa: CASSHTAGGLAGLSSYEQYF; CDR3nt: TGCGCCAGCAGCCACACCGCGGGGGGACTAGCGGGACTCAGCTCCTACGAGCAGTACTTC
abundance: -; v_gene: TRBV5-6; j_gene: TRBJ2-5; d_gene: -; CDR3aa: CASSLAGVMFETQYF; CDR3nt: TGTGCCAGCAGCTTGGCCGGGGTAATGTTTGAGACCCAGTACTTC
abundance: -; v_gene: TRBV5-4; j_gene: TRBJ2-1; d_gene: -; CDR3aa: CASRDPTALNEQFF; CDR3nt: TGTGCCAGCAGGGATCCCACCGCCTTAAATGAGCAGTTCTTC
abundance: -; v_gene: TRBV7-9; j_gene: TRBJ2-2; d_gene: -; CDR3aa: CASSLAQGTGELFF; CDR3nt: TGTGCCAGCAGCTTAGCGCAAGGGACCGGGGAGCTGTTTTTT
abundance: -; v_gene: TRBV6-1; j_gene: TRBJ2-2; d_gene: -; CDR3aa: CASRSQSIGELFF; CDR3nt: TGTGCCAGCCGAAGCCAGAGTATCGGGGAGCTGTTTTTT
abundance: -; v_gene: TRBV7-9; j_gene: TRBJ2-7; d_gene: -; CDR3aa: CASSFSIWASDLYF; CDR3nt: TGTGCCAGCAGCTTTTCTATCTGGGCTAGCGACCTGTACTTC
abundance: -; v_gene: TRBV6-5; j_gene: TRBJ2-7; d_gene: TRBD1; CDR3aa: CASRTSGTVYEQYF; CDR3nt: TGTGCCAGCAGAACTTCGGGGACAGTCTACGAGCAGTACTTC
abundance: -; v_gene: TRBV18; j_gene: TRBJ2-1; d_gene: -; CDR3aa: CASSPLASVSEQFF; CDR3nt: TGTGCCAGCTCACCACTTGCTAGCGTCAGTGAGCAGTTCTTC
abundance: -; v_gene: TRBV10-3; j_gene: TRBJ2-7; d_gene: TRBD2; CDR3aa: CAISELGRTSGGYEQYF; CDR3nt: TGTGCCATCAGTGAGTTAGGAAGGACTAGCGGGGGTTACGAGCAGTACTTC
abundance: -; v_gene: TRBV10-3; j_gene: TRBJ1-1; d_gene: -; CDR3aa: CAIRNREGKSVNTEAFF; CDR3nt: TGTGCCATCAGAAACAGGGAGGGTAAGAGTGTGAACACTGAAGCTTTCTTT
abundance: -; v_gene: TRBV18; j_gene: TRBJ1-5; d_gene: TRBD1; CDR3aa: CASSPLQGGYNQPQHF; CDR3nt: TGTGCCAGCTCACCACTCCAGGGGGGTTACAATCAGCCCCAGCATTTT
abundance: once; v_gene: TRBV10-3; j_gene: TRBJ2-7; d_gene: -; CDR3aa: CAITGQGLYEQYF; CDR3nt: TGTGCCATCACAGGTCAGGGCCTCTACGAGCAGTACTTC
abundance: -; v_gene: TRBV11-3; j_gene: TRBJ2-2; d_gene: TRBD1; CDR3aa: CASSLGTGNTGELFF; CDR3nt: TGTGCCAGCAGCTTAGGGACAGGGAACACCGGGGAGCTGTTTTTT